A single sample gave rise to the 9 T cell receptor beta chains below, sequenced in a study of response to subunit inactivated influenza vaccine. TCRdb ran MiXCR on the RT-PCR reads and lists one entry per CDR3 protein. The sample holds roughly 170,000 distinct CDR3 sequences, around 9% seen once. The material sequenced was non-naive T cells sorted from PBMCs, taken on the day of vaccination. The receptors were sampled from a man aged 50 to 59 who received an inactivated influenza vaccine.

The CDR3 DNA reads TGTGCCAGCAGCCGAGGGGGGGGAGTTTCCTATGGCTACACCTTC. Translated: CASSRGGGVSYGYTF. The J gene is TRBJ1-2, the V gene TRBV14; the D gene is possibly TRBD1 (6 bases). Trimming stripped 4 bases from V and 4 bases from J, with 16 bases between. This CDR3 spans 15 amino acids. Looked up from germline, CDR1 is SGHDN and CDR2 is FVKESK.

The chain has TRBV18 and TRBJ2-5; D uncertain. Between the trimmed V and J ends, which lost 2 bases and 4 bases, there was a span of 8 bases. The germline V gene has CDR1 KGHSH and CDR2 LQKENI. This CDR3 spans 13 amino acids. This CDR3 reads CASSPGLGETQYF. The CDR3 nucleotides are TGTGCCAGCTCACCAGGGTTGGGAGAGACCCAGTACTTC.

The J gene is TRBJ2-2, the V gene TRBV19, with a possible D match to TRBD2 (6 bases). V lost 4 bases to trimming and J lost 4 bases, with 16 bases between them. CDR1 is LNHDA, CDR2 SQIVND, per germline (reference sequence). The CDR3 runs to 16 residues. This CDR3 is CASSTGALASTGELFF. CDR3 sequence (DNA): TGTGCCAGTAGTACCGGGGCCCTAGCGAGCACCGGGGAGCTGTTTTTT. The full variable domain, rest sourced from reference TRBV19 and TRBJ2-2, is DGGITQSPKYLFRKEGQNVTLSCEQNLNHDAMYWYRQDPGQGLRLIYYSQIVNDFQKGDIAEGYSVSREKKESFPLTVTSAQKNPTAFYLCASSTGALASTGELFFGEGSRLTVL.

This clonotype was counted between two and nine times. The chain links TRBV20-1 to TRBJ1-1; weak D call: TRBD1 (6 bases). Germline lookup yields CDR1 DFQATT and CDR2 SNEGSKA (reference sequence). This CDR3 is built from 13 residues. V lost 0 bases and J lost 7, with 12 bases in between. The CDR3 DNA follows: TGCAGTGCTAGAGATCCGGGACACCTTGAAGCTTTCTTT. Translation: CSARDPGHLEAFF.

In its sample, this clonotype was seen a few times. The V and J genes are TRBV12-3 or TRBV12-4 and TRBJ2-2; D not certain. Trimming removed 2 bases from V and 0 bases from J, with 7 bases in between. The CDR3 has 15 residues. Here the CDR3 reads CASSLRSPNTGELFF. CDR3 nucleotides: TGTGCCAGCAGTTTAAGAAGTCCGAACACCGGGGAGCTGTTTTTT.

This rearrangement joins TRBV7-9 to TRBJ2-7; 10 nucleotides match TRBD2. CDR1 and CDR2 (germline): SEHNR, FQNEAQ (reference sequence). V dropped 0 bases and J dropped 4; count of bases not matched to a gene: 6. This CDR3 is built from 16 residues. For the CDR3, the DNA is TGTGCCAGCAGCTTAGCGTCAGCGGGGGGGCCTTACGAGCAGTACTTC. This sequence encodes CASSLASAGGPYEQYF. The variable domain in full, completed from reference TRBV7-9 and TRBJ2-7, reads DTGVSQNPRHKITKRGQNVTFRCDPISEHNRLYWYRQTLGQGPEFLTYFQNEAQLEKSRLLSDRFSAERPKGSFSTLEIQRTEQGDSAMYLCASSLASAGGPYEQYFGPGTRLTVT.

This clonotype showed up many times. The chain has TRBV24-1 and TRBJ2-1; D unresolved. Germline loops: CDR1 KGHDR, CDR2 SFDVKD. CDR3 length: 15 amino acids. Trimming removed 0 bases from V and 1 base from J, with 6 bases in between. The CDR3 DNA sequence: TGTGCCACCAGTGATTTGCTTGATTCCTACAATGAGCAGTTCTTC. Translation gives CATSDLLDSYNEQFF.

V is TRBV19 and J is TRBJ2-7, with 8 bases lining up with TRBD2. Trimming at V came to 5 bases and at J to 9 bases, leaving 15 bases not matched to a gene. This CDR3 spans 15 amino acids. Looked up from germline, CDR1 is LNHDA and CDR2 is SQIVND (reference sequence). The CDR3 spells CASSPPGLGSHGQYF. DNA for the CDR3: TGTGCCAGTAGTCCTCCGGGACTAGGAAGCCACGGGCAGTACTTC.

This clonotype has ten or more counts. The rearrangement uses TRBV24-1 and TRBJ2-2; D possibly corresponds to TRBD1 (6 bases). Germline-derived CDR1 and CDR2 are KGHDR and SFDVKD. This CDR3 has 19 amino acids. With 4 bases removed from V and 1 base from J, the gap between germline ends came to 21 bases. The CDR3 is CATSEGDRNFFRNTGELFF. Here the CDR3 DNA reads TGTGCCACCAGTGAGGGAGACAGGAACTTCTTTAGGAACACCGGGGAGCTGTTTTTT.